The 3 T cell receptor beta chains listed next were all sequenced from one sample in a study of molecular identifiers for immune sequencing clone quantification. Via MiXCR, TCRdb re-called the PCR reads, giving one row per CDR3 protein. Of around 460,000 distinct CDR3 sequences listed, less than 30% are singletons. What was sequenced was naive CD8+ T cells from blood, with Jurkat cell RNA spiked in. Documented subset: FACS-sorted CD8+CD4-CCR7+CD45RA+ naive T cells. These receptors were collected from a human donor in good health. Some libraries in this study had Jurkat cell RNA spiked in.

Details on this clonotype: One end of the junction varies from germline; a read error may be responsible. V is TRBV13 and J is TRBJ2-1; TRBD2 aligns across 8 bases. Germline assignment: CDR1 PRHDT and CDR2 FYEKMQ (reference sequence). The length of the CDR3 is 17 residues. CDR3: CASSLSELAATYNEQSF. DNA for the CDR3: TGTGCCAGCAGCTTATCCGAACTAGCGGCCACCTACAATGAGCAGTCCTTC. Using reference TRBV13 and TRBJ2-1 for the parts outside the CDR3, the full variable domain is AAGVIQSPRHLIKEKRETATLKCYPIPRHDTVYWYQQGPGQDPQFLISFYEKMQSDKGSIPDRFSAQQFSDYHSELNMSSLELGDSALYFCASSLSELAATYNEQSFGPGTRLTVL.

The V call is TRBV9, the J call TRBJ2-3; TRBD2 aligns across 10 bases. CDR3 length equals 17 residues. CDR1 and CDR2 (germline): SGDLS, YYNGEE. Trimming cost V 3 bases and J 4 bases; bases outside gene matches: 11. Here the CDR3 reads CASSEGLAGDLADTQYF. CDR3 coding DNA: TGTGCCAGCAGCGAGGGGCTAGCGGGGGACCTGGCAGATACGCAGTATTTT.

This clonotype has at least ten counts. V gene TRBV6-5 combines with J gene TRBJ2-7; 8 bases match TRBD1. Germline CDR1 MNHEY, CDR2 SVGAGI. Germline trimming cut 5 bases from V and 5 bases from J; bases unmatched to any gene: 11. This CDR3 comprises 15 residues. CDR3 amino acids: CASSKLAGGSDEQYF. DNA of the CDR3: TGTGCCAGCAGTAAACTGGCAGGGGGCTCGGACGAGCAGTACTTC.